Listed here are 5 T cell receptor beta chains from one sample, sequenced in a study of blood T cell repertoires in COVID-19. This table comes from immunoSEQ multiplex PCR, and its TCRdb copy is limited to in-frame clones, with some not included. The sample consists of just over 650,000 clones, about 87% of them appearing once. The specimen sequenced was peripheral blood. These receptors were obtained from a woman between 18 and 29 years old with acute or convalescent COVID-19.

The chain links TRBV6-6 to TRBJ2-1, with D uncertain. From germline, CDR1 is MNHNY and CDR2 SVGAGI (reference sequence). CDR3 length: 12 residues. V was cut by 4 bases and J by 6 bases, with 7 bases left in between. CDR3 in amino acids: CASSFAGNEQFF. CDR3 coding DNA: TGTGCCAGCAGTTTTGCAGGCAATGAGCAGTTCTTC.

J is TRBJ1-3 and V is TRBV7-9; D remains unclear. Germline V CDR1 and CDR2: SEHNR, FQNEAQ (reference sequence). This CDR3 has 15 amino acids. V lost 4 bases and J lost 0, with 10 bases in between. The CDR3 DNA is TGTGCCAGCAGCTCCACAGAGCCCTCTGGAAACACCATATATTTT. It is translated as CASSSTEPSGNTIYF. Full variable domain (outside the CDR3, taken from reference TRBV7-9 and TRBJ1-3): DTGVSQNPRHKITKRGQNVTFRCDPISEHNRLYWYRQTLGQGPEFLTYFQNEAQLEKSRLLSDRFSAERPKGSFSTLEIQRTEQGDSAMYLCASSSTEPSGNTIYFGEGSWLTVV.

This clone was seen just once. CDR3 region: CASSPGQGTNEKLFF. The CDR3 DNA reads TGTGCCAGCTCACCGGGACAGGGAACTAATGAAAAACTGTTTTTT. This chain connects TRBV18 to TRBJ1-4, with TRBD1 matching over 9 bases. CDR1 KGHSH and CDR2 LQKENI come from the germline V gene. V dropped 3 bases and J dropped 1; count of bases not matched to a gene: 0. This CDR3 has 15 amino acids.

The V call is TRBV4-2, the J call TRBJ1-2; 8 bases agree with TRBD1. The V segment lost 4 bases and the J segment 2 bases; nucleotides outside the gene matches: 6. This CDR3 comprises 15 residues. Germline V lookup: CDR1 LGHNA, CDR2 YNFKEQ. CDR3 in amino acids: CASSLDRGSNYGYTF. Written as DNA, the CDR3 is TGTGCCAGCAGCCTAGACAGGGGCTCCAACTATGGCTACACCTTC.

V gene TRBV11-3 combines with J gene TRBJ2-3; D perhaps matches TRBD2 (6 bases). CDR1 SGHNT and CDR2 YENEEA come from the germline V gene. This CDR3 comprises 17 residues. Trimming removed 1 base at V and 2 bases at J, with 16 bases between. CDR3 sequence reads: CASSLGSAGSYTDTQYF. CDR3 bases: TGTGCCAGCAGCTTAGGGTCGGCGGGATCATACACAGATACGCAGTATTTT.